The source of this T cell receptor beta chain is a study of T cells in narcolepsy. Study details: Enrolled donors included narcolepsy type 1 or type 2 patients and healthy controls.

Some clones are missing from TCRdb's copy, which holds only in-frame ones; the method was immunoSEQ multiplex PCR. The data show almost 25,000 clones, around two thirds seen once. CDR3 size: 13 residues. Germline values: CDR1 MNHEY, CDR2 SMNVEV (reference sequence). Trimming shortened V by 4 bases and J by 6 bases, and 9 bases separated the two germline ends. Findings and limits, study-wide: Autoreactive HCRT-specific and TRIB2-specific clonotypes were marked in same-patient CSF-versus-blood CD4+ comparisons.

This clone was recorded a few times. Its matching antigen is unknown. This TCR came from a human donor in good health. V usage is TRBV27 and J usage is TRBJ2-2; D call uncertain. Input material: memory (CD45RA-) CD4+ T cells from blood. The CDR3 loop is CASSSWVSGELFF. The CDR3 nucleotides are TGTGCCAGCAGTTCTTGGGTTTCCGGGGAGCTGTTTTTT.